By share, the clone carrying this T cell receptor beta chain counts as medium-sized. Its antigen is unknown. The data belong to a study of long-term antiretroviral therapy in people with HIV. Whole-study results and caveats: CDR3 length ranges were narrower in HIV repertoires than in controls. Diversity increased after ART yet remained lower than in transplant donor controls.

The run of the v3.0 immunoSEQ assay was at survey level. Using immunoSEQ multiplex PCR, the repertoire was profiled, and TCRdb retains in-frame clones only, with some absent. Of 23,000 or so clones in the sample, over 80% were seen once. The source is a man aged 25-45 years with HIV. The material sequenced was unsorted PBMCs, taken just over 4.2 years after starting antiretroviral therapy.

CDR3 sequence (DNA): TGTGCCACCAGCAGTATAGCGGGAGAGACCCAGTACTTC. Protein sequence: CATSSIAGETQYF. J is TRBJ2-5 and V is TRBV15, with 7 bases lining up with TRBD2. CDR3 length equals 13 residues. After removal of 3 bases from V and 4 bases from J, the junction contained 2 bases not matched to a gene. Germline V gene data show CDR1 as LNHNV and CDR2 as YYDKDF (reference sequence).